The next 21 T cell receptor beta chains were all read from a single sample in a study of blood T cell repertoires in COVID-19. Repertoires were generated with immunoSEQ multiplex PCR, while TCRdb's copy carries only in-frame clones and drops some. The profile covers 150,000 to 200,000 clones, with roughly four fifths appearing a single time and around 8% taken by the ten largest. Sequencing was performed on peripheral blood. These receptor sequences come from a woman aged 70 to 79 with COVID-19, enrolled during active disease.

The rearrangement links TRBV7-2 to TRBJ2-1; D might be TRBD2 (5 bases). Trimming stripped 4 bases from V and 4 bases from J, with 14 bases between. Germline lookup yields CDR1 SGHTA and CDR2 FQGNSA. The CDR3 sequence is 15 residues long. CDR3 loop: CASSSEETTYNEQFF. The CDR3 DNA sequence: TGTGCCAGCAGCTCCGAGGAGACTACGTACAATGAGCAGTTCTTC.

V usage is TRBV9 and J usage is TRBJ2-7; weak D call: TRBD2 (5 bases). Germline CDR1 reads SGDLS; CDR2 reads YYNGEE. Deletions cut 2 bases from V and 2 bases from J, with 14 bases between. CDR3 length equals 15 residues. The CDR3 region has the DNA TGTGCCAGCAGCGTCGGACTCTTAGGCACCTACGAGCAGTACTTC. Translation gives CASSVGLLGTYEQYF. Drawing the rest from reference TRBV9 and TRBJ2-7, the complete variable domain is DSGVTQTPKHLITATGQRVTLRCSPRSGDLSVYWYQQSLDQGLQFLIQYYNGEERAKGNILERFSAQQFPDLHSELNLSSLELGDSALYFCASSVGLLGTYEQYFGPGTRLTVT.

This sequence joins TRBV19 and TRBJ1-1; the D is unclear. The CDR3 contains 12 residues. Germline-derived CDR1 and CDR2 are LNHDA and SQIVND (reference sequence). The V end lost 6 bases, the J end lost 4 bases, and 9 bases lay between the germline ends. The CDR3 bases are TGTGCCAGTAGACGGTCTGGCACTGAAGCTTTCTTT. The encoded protein is CASRRSGTEAFF. Supplemented by reference TRBV19 and TRBJ1-1, the full variable domain reads DGGITQSPKYLFRKEGQNVTLSCEQNLNHDAMYWYRQDPGQGLRLIYYSQIVNDFQKGDIAEGYSVSREKKESFPLTVTSAQKNPTAFYLCASRRSGTEAFFGQGTRLTVV.

The chain combines TRBV30 with TRBJ2-7; D gene unclear. This CDR3 has 12 amino acids. Trimming took off 0 bases at V and 8 bases at J, with 11 bases between the two ends. CDR1 is GTSNPN, CDR2 SVGIG, per germline (reference sequence). The DNA of the CDR3 is TGTGCCTGGAGTGTATCGACACACCAGCAGTACTTC. This codes for CAWSVSTHQQYF.

This rearrangement joins TRBV18 to TRBJ1-1; D call uncertain. V lost 6 bases, J lost 6 bases, and 14 bases lay in between. CDR1 KGHSH and CDR2 LQKENI come from the germline V gene. There are 13 residues in the CDR3. CDR3 amino acids: CASSSSGYAEAFF. In DNA, the CDR3 is TGTGCCAGCTCCTCATCCGGGTACGCTGAAGCTTTCTTT.

This chain links TRBV19 with TRBJ2-2; maybe TRBD1 (6 bases). There are 14 residues in the CDR3. Germline V gene lookup returns CDR1 LNHDA and CDR2 SQIVND (reference sequence). Trimming removed 5 bases from V and 6 bases from J, with 13 bases in between. The CDR3 loop reads CASSFTGISGELFF. As DNA, the CDR3 is TGTGCCAGTAGTTTTACAGGGATCTCCGGGGAGCTGTTTTTT.

V gene TRBV7-2 combines with J gene TRBJ2-4, with D maybe TRBD1 (6 bases). Germline V gives CDR1 SGHTA, CDR2 FQGNSA. CDR3 length: 14 residues. The germline V and J ends were trimmed by 3 bases and 2 bases, with 8 bases remaining between them. CDR3 sequence (DNA): TGTGCCAGCAGCTTGAGGGGGACCAAAAACATTCAGTACTTC. Translation: CASSLRGTKNIQYF.

The gene calls are TRBV24-1 and TRBJ2-1; 8 bases fit TRBD2. This CDR3 spans 15 amino acids. The V gene's germline CDR1 is KGHDR and CDR2 SFDVKD. V lost 4 bases, J lost 6 bases, and 7 bases stayed unmatched. CDR3 amino acids: CATSDPGLDVNEQFF. As DNA, the CDR3 is TGTGCCACCAGTGACCCGGGACTAGATGTCAATGAGCAGTTCTTC.

CDR3: CASSRGAGLSMNTEAFF. The CDR3 DNA follows: TGTGCCAGCAGCCGTGGGGCGGGGCTATCCATGAACACTGAAGCTTTCTTT. This sequence joins TRBV5-5 and TRBJ1-1, with D perhaps matching TRBD1 (5 bases). CDR3 length: 17 residues. The V end was cut by 4 bases, the J end by 0 bases, with 19 bases between. Germline-derived CDR1 and CDR2 are SGHKS and YYEKEE (reference sequence).

This clone came up many times. The chain couples TRBV29-1 to TRBJ2-7; possibly TRBD2 for D (7 bases). The CDR3 extends over 13 amino acids. CDR1 is SQVTM, CDR2 ANQGSEA, per germline. The V and J ends lost 4 bases and 3 bases respectively, with 13 bases between them. CDR3 in amino acids: CSVGKGEGYEQYF. CDR3 DNA: TGCAGCGTTGGAAAGGGGGAGGGCTACGAGCAGTACTTC.

The chain couples TRBV15 to TRBJ1-6, with D possibly matching TRBD1 (5 bases). The CDR3 is made up of 15 amino acids. Germline lookup yields CDR1 LNHNV and CDR2 YYDKDF (reference sequence). V shed 4 bases and J shed 9 bases, with 16 bases lying between them. The chain's CDR3 is CATSTGRGSGSPLHF. In nucleotides, the CDR3 is TGTGCCACCAGCACCGGAAGGGGTTCGGGTTCACCCCTCCACTTT.

This chain connects TRBV11-3 to TRBJ1-1; maybe TRBD1 (6 bases). This CDR3 is built from 12 residues. V lost 1 base, J lost 7 bases, and 7 bases lay in between. The germline V gene encodes CDR1 SGHNT and CDR2 YENEEA. The CDR3 nucleotides read TGTGCCAGCAGCTTAGGGGGACATGAAGCTTTCTTT. Its translation: CASSLGGHEAFF.

Turning to this clone: Because the CDR3's place on the DNA is in doubt, the DNA is left out and the CDR3 is given as listed by TCRdb. The chain is built from TRBV6-4 and TRBJ2-3; no DNA check was done on the table's D call, TRBD1. The CDR3 contains 14 residues when both ends are counted. Germline-derived CDR1 and CDR2 are MRHNA and SNTAGT. The CDR3 spells CASSLDKATDTQYF.

The chain carries TRBV5-4 and TRBJ2-7; D is possibly TRBD1 (6 bases). CDR1 is SGHNT and CDR2 is YYREEE in the germline V gene (reference sequence). The V gene lost 7 bases and the J gene lost 3 bases, with 20 bases spanning the gap. The CDR3 spans 15 residues. The CDR3 bases are TGTGCCAGCGGTCCTTCAGGGGTGCGCTTCTACGAGCAGTACTTC. Residues: CASGPSGVRFYEQYF.

The J gene is TRBJ2-2, the V gene TRBV7-9; no reliable D call. CDR3 length: 16 amino acids. V lost 7 bases and J lost 1, with 16 bases in between. Germline V gives CDR1 SEHNR, CDR2 FQNEAQ (reference sequence). The CDR3 DNA follows: TGTGCCAGCACCCCCCTGGGCAGGAAGAACACCGGGGAGCTGTTTTTT. This encodes CASTPLGRKNTGELFF.

As for this clone: In the same sample, other DNA sequences code for this CDR3. The chain employs TRBV27 and TRBJ2-2; 8 bases align to TRBD1. V trimming: 6 bases; J trimming: 4 bases; junction bases outside the gene matches: 10. This CDR3 has 16 amino acids. CDR1 is MNHEY and CDR2 is SMNVEV in the germline V gene (reference sequence). The CDR3 nucleotides are TGTGCCAGCAGCCCCGACAGGGGCTTGAGCACCGGGGAGCTGTTTTTT. Residues: CASSPDRGLSTGELFF.

This clone was counted between two and nine times. J is TRBJ1-2 and V is TRBV28; D is possibly TRBD1 (5 bases). Looked up from germline, CDR1 is MDHEN and CDR2 is SYDVKM. V lost 4 bases and J lost 2, with 11 bases in between. This CDR3 spans 14 amino acids. In nucleotides, the CDR3 is TGTGCCAGCAGTTCAGGGTCTTTGAACTATGGCTACACCTTC. Its translation is CASSSGSLNYGYTF.

The genes are TRBV30 and TRBJ2-1, with 11 positions matching TRBD2. The CDR3 runs to 14 residues. Germline CDR1 reads GTSNPN; CDR2 reads SVGIG (reference sequence). V shed 5 bases, J shed 7 bases, and the junction held 7 bases outside the gene matches. In DNA form, the CDR3 reads TGTGCCTGGGAACTAGCGGGGGCGGGGAATGAGCAGTTCTTC. It yields the protein CAWELAGAGNEQFF.

This clone was seen only once. V gene TRBV24-1 combines with J gene TRBJ1-5, with TRBD1 matching 8 bases. Trimming cost V 9 bases and J 0 bases; bases outside gene matches: 3. The CDR3 extends over 14 amino acids. The germline gives CDR1 KGHDR, CDR2 SFDVKD. In DNA form, the CDR3 reads TGTGCCACCGCGGGGACAGGTAGCAATCAGCCCCAGCATTTT. As protein: CATAGTGSNQPQHF.

The chain links TRBV6-5 to TRBJ1-5; D may be TRBD1 (5 bases). The CDR3 is 14 amino acids. In germline, CDR1 is MNHEY, CDR2 SVGAGI. The V end was cut by 6 bases, the J end by 6 bases, with 15 bases between. CDR3 loop: CASRRDGESQPQHF. CDR3 nucleotide sequence: TGTGCCAGCAGGCGGGACGGAGAGAGTCAGCCCCAGCATTTT.

The sample holds a few counts of this clone. V and J are TRBV7-9 and TRBJ2-2; a weak D match, TRBD2 (5 bases). V gave up 3 bases and J gave up 1 base, with 9 bases separating them. CDR3 size: 15 residues. Germline lookup yields CDR1 SEHNR and CDR2 FQNEAQ (reference sequence). The CDR3 bases are TGTGCCAGCAGCTTCTGGGAGAAGAACACCGGGGAGCTGTTTTTT. This codes for CASSFWEKNTGELFF.